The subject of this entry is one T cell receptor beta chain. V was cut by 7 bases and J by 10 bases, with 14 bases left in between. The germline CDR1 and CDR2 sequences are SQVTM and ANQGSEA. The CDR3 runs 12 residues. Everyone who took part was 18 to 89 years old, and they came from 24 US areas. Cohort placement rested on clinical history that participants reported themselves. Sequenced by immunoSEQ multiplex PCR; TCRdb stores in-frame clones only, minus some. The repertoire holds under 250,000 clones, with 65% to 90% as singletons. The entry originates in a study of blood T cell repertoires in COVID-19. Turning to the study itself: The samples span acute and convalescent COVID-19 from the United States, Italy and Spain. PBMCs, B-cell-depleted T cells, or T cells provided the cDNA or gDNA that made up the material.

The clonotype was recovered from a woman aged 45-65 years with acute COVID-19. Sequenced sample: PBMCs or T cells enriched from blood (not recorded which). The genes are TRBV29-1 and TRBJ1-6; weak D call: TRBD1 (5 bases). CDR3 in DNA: TGCAGCGCTGGGACGGGAGACTCACCCCTCCACTTT. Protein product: CSAGTGDSPLHF.